What follows are 6 T cell receptor beta chains derived from one specimen sequenced in a study of blood T cells in healthy people across ages. Then a second PCR, running roughly 7 to 11 cycles, was carried out with a sample-barcoded 5' primer and a J-beta primer mix. MiXCR, applied by TCRdb to the 5' RACE reads, yields one record per CDR3 protein. The sample includes 1.8 million or so distinct CDR3 sequences, roughly two fifths of them seen just once. Sequencing was performed on blood. Receptors were obtained from a human donor in good health.

The chain recombines TRBV4-3 with TRBJ2-1; 7 nucleotides match TRBD2. V was clipped by 4 bases and J by 4 bases; unmatched bases: 13. The V gene's germline CDR1 is LGHNA and CDR2 YSLEER. CDR3 length equals 17 residues. CDR3 loop: CASSRVPPSGEYNEQFF. Here the CDR3 DNA reads TGCGCCAGCAGCCGAGTACCGCCCAGCGGGGAATACAATGAGCAGTTCTTC.

This clonotype turned up a few times. An end of the junction differs from the germline gene, which may be a read error. V usage is TRBV28 and J usage is TRBJ1-2; D ambiguous. The CDR3 has 14 amino acids. Germline V CDR1 and CDR2: MDHEN, SYDVKM. The CDR3 is CASSLRADNYDYTF. CDR3 DNA sequence: TGTGCCAGCAGTTTAAGGGCCGATAACTATGACTACACCTTC.

A note on this clonotype: At one end the junction does not follow the germline gene, possibly because of a read error. This chain uses TRBV7-9 with TRBJ1-2; D not certain. Germline V CDR1 and CDR2: SEHNR, FQNEAQ (reference sequence). The CDR3 runs to 13 residues. This CDR3 reads CASSLGVGVGCTF. CDR3 bases: TGTGCCAGCAGCTTAGGGGTGGGCGTCGGCTGCACCTTC.

The rearrangement joins TRBV7-2 to TRBJ2-5; a weak D match, TRBD1 (5 bases). The V end lost 5 bases, the J end lost 0 bases, and 10 bases lay between the germline ends. This CDR3 is built from 14 residues. Germline V gene lookup returns CDR1 SGHTA and CDR2 FQGNSA. The CDR3 sequence: CASSPRQYQETQYF. CDR3 in DNA: TGTGCCAGCAGCCCTCGACAGTACCAAGAGACCCAGTACTTC.

The genes are TRBV4-1 and TRBJ2-3; TRBD2 matches at 10 bases. The J segment lost 6 bases and the V segment lost 4 bases, leaving 7 bases of the junction unmatched. The CDR3 length is 15 residues. Germline V gene sequence: CDR1 MGHRA, CDR2 YSYEKL. This CDR3 reads CASSPLGLARDTQYF. CDR3 nucleotide sequence: TGCGCCAGCAGCCCCCTGGGACTAGCGCGCGATACGCAGTATTTT.

This clonotype appeared a few times. The chain recombines TRBV15 with TRBJ1-1, with D unresolved. Germline lookup yields CDR1 LNHNV and CDR2 YYDKDF (reference sequence). The CDR3 runs 17 residues. The ends were cut back, 0 bases at V and 6 bases at J, with 20 bases in the middle. The CDR3 protein is CATSRDPRQVSGSEAFF. The CDR3 nucleotides read TGTGCCACCAGCAGAGATCCTCGGCAGGTTTCTGGGTCTGAAGCTTTCTTT.